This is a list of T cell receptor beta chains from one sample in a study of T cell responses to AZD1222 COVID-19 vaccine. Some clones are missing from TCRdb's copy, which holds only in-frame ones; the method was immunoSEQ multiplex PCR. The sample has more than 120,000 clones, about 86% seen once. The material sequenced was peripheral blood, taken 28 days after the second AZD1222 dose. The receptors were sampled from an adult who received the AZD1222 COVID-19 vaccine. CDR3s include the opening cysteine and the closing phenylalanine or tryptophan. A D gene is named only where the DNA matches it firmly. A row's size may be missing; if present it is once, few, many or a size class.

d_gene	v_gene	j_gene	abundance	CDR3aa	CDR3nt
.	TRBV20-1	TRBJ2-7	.	CSALAYEQYF	TGCAGTGCTTTGGCCTACGAGCAGTACTTC
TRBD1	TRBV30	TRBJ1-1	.	CAWSEGQRGAFF	TGTGCCTGGAGTGAGGGACAGAGGGGAGCTTTCTTT
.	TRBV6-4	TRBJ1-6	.	CALGQSSYNSPLHF	TGTGCCCTTGGACAGAGCTCCTATAATTCACCCCTCCACTTT
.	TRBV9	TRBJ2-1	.	CASSGRRDYNEQFF	TGTGCCAGCAGCGGACGCCGGGACTACAATGAGCAGTTCTTC
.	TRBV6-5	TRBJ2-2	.	CASSYSLFDTGELFF	TGTGCCAGCAGTTACTCGCTCTTCGACACCGGGGAGCTGTTTTTT
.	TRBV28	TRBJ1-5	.	CASSSRRVGQPQHF	TGTGCCAGCAGTTCACGGAGGGTAGGTCAGCCCCAGCATTTT
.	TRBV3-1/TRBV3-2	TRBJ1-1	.	CASSPVPSAEAFF	TGTGCCAGCAGTCCCGTCCCGAGCGCTGAAGCTTTCTTT
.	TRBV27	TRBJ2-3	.	CASSDWGDTDTQYF	TGTGCCAGCAGTGATTGGGGGGACACAGATACGCAGTATTTT
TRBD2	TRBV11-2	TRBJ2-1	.	CASSPLRSSGNEQFF	TGTGCCAGCAGCCCCCTCAGGTCTAGCGGGAATGAGCAGTTCTTC
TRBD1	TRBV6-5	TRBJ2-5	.	CASSYSRTGGGETQYF	TGTGCCAGCAGTTACTCTAGGACAGGGGGAGGAGAGACCCAGTACTTC
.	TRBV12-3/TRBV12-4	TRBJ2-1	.	CASSVGSNEQFF	TGTGCCAGCAGCGTGGGGAGCAATGAGCAGTTCTTC
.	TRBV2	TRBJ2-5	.	CASIRDSEETQYF	TGTGCCAGCATCCGGGACTCCGAAGAGACCCAGTACTTC
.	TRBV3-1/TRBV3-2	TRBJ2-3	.	CASSPSRRNTQYF	TGTGCCAGCAGCCCCTCACGGAGGAATACGCAGTATTTT
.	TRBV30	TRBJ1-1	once	CARGRNTEAFF	TGTGCACGCGGGAGGAACACTGAAGCTTTCTTT
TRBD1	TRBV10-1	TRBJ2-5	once	CARPGTGETQYF	TGCGCCAGACCCGGGACAGGAGAGACCCAGTACTTC
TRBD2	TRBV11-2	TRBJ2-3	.	CASQGLAGGGTDTQYF	TGTGCCAGCCAGGGGTTAGCGGGGGGGGGCACAGATACGCAGTATTTT
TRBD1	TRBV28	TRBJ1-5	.	CASSFFTGGNSNQPQHF	TGTGCCAGCAGTTTCTTCACAGGGGGAAATAGCAATCAGCCCCAGCATTTT
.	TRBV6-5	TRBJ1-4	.	CASLGLGGVEKLFF	TGTGCCAGCTTGGGTTTGGGAGGGGTCGAAAAACTGTTTTTT
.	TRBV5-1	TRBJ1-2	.	CASSYERVTHGYTF	TGCGCCAGCAGCTATGAGAGAGTGACACATGGCTACACCTTC
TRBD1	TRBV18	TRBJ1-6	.	CASSPPGTGVNSPLHF	TGTGCCAGCTCACCACCGGGGACAGGCGTTAATTCACCCCTCCACTTT
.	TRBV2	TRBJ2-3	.	CASGGGGLHTDTQYF	TGTGCCAGTGGGGGGGGCGGCCTCCACACAGATACGCAGTATTTT
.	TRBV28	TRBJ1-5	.	CASSHRGPQHF	TGTGCCAGCAGCCACAGAGGGCCCCAGCATTTT
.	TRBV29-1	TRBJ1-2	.	CSVGGADGYTF	TGCAGCGTTGGGGGTGCGGATGGCTACACCTTC
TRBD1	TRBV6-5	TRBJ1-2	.	CASRSGQGRRAYTF	TGTGCCAGCAGGTCGGGACAGGGGAGACGGGCCTACACCTTC
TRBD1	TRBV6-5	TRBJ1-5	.	CASSRLGQGYQPQHF	TGTGCCAGCAGCCGACTGGGACAGGGATATCAGCCCCAGCATTTT
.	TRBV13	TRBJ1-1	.	CASKRGTEAFF	TGTGCCAGCAAACGAGGCACTGAAGCTTTCTTT
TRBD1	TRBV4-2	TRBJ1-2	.	CASSPDRAYGYTF	TGTGCCAGCAGCCCGGACAGGGCCTATGGCTACACCTTC
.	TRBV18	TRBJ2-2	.	CASFNTGELFF	TGTGCCAGTTTTAACACCGGGGAGCTGTTTTTT
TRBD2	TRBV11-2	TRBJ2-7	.	CASSLLTSGRSIYEQYF	TGTGCCAGCAGCTTGTTGACTAGCGGGAGGAGTATTTACGAGCAGTACTTC
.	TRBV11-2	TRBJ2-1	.	CASSLGYGAKWNEQFF	TGTGCCAGCAGCTTAGGGTACGGGGCGAAGTGGAATGAGCAGTTCTTC
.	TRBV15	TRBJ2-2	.	CATSGALGASGELFF	TGTGCCACCAGCGGTGCTCTGGGGGCAAGCGGGGAGCTGTTTTTT
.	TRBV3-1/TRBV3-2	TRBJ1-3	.	CASSPPPGSGNTIYF	TGTGCCAGCAGCCCCCCCCCGGGATCTGGAAACACCATATATTTT
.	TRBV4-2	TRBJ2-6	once	CASSQEPSGANVLTF	TGTGCCAGCAGCCAAGAACCCTCTGGGGCCAACGTCCTGACTTTC
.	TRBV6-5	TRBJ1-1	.	CASSYRRDTEAFF	TGTGCCAGCAGTTACAGGCGAGACACTGAAGCTTTCTTT
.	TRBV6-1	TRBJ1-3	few	CASSDMFSGNTIYF	TGTGCCAGCAGTGACATGTTCTCTGGAAACACCATATATTTT
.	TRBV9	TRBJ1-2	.	CASSVGRVAKYTF	TGTGCCAGCAGCGTGGGTCGCGTCGCTAAGTACACCTTC
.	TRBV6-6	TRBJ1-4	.	CASSQSGPEAGNF	TGTGCCAGCAGTCAATCAGGCCCGGAGGCTGGAAATTTT
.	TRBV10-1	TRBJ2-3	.	CASRGTRVLGSGLDTQYF	TGCGCCAGCAGGGGGACAAGAGTCCTTGGGTCTGGGTTGGATACGCAGTATTTT
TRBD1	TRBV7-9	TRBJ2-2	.	CASRPGTDDTGELFF	TGTGCCAGCAGACCTGGGACAGACGATACCGGGGAGCTGTTTTTT
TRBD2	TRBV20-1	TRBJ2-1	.	CSASPAGGERRNEQFF	TGCAGTGCTAGTCCCGCCGGGGGGGAGAGGAGGAATGAGCAGTTCTTC
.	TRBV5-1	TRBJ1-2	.	CASSLAESNYGYTF	TGCGCCAGCAGCTTGGCCGAGAGTAACTATGGCTACACCTTC
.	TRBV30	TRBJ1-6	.	CAWSKRRSPLHF	TGTGCCTGGAGTAAAAGAAGATCACCCCTCCACTTT